Detailed here is one TCR beta chain. These data originate in a study of blood T cell repertoires in COVID-19. Study background: Sources were T cells, B-cell-depleted T cells, or PBMCs; the material itself was cDNA or gDNA.

Some clones are missing from TCRdb's copy, which holds only in-frame ones; the method was immunoSEQ multiplex PCR. The sample has under 100,000 clones; around 87% are singletons. Per germline, CDR1 MNHNS and CDR2 SASEGT. Deletions cut 0 bases from V and 16 bases from J, with 9 bases between. CDR3 length: 11 residues. This sequence was found in a male donor with acute or convalescent COVID-19. The V call is TRBV6-1, the J call TRBJ2-2; the D is unclear. Sequencing input: peripheral blood. Here the CDR3 DNA reads TGTGCCAGCAGTGAAGCGTTCGAGGCGTTTTTT. Translation gives CASSEAFEAFF.